The rows below give T cell receptor beta chains drawn from one sample of a study of blood T cells in healthy people across ages. TCRdb reprocessed the 5' RACE reads via MiXCR and lists one record per CDR3 protein. The sample has some 800,000 distinct CDR3 sequences; just under 25% are singletons. These data are also associated with another study on T cells of mothers and their children.

The specimen was blood. Every receptor here comes from a boy aged 5-17 years in good health. Both conserved end residues are part of each CDR3. A D gene is named only where the DNA matches it firmly. Clone size, where shown, is once, few, many, or a class for clones that have expanded.

d_call | cdr3_length | clone_size | j_call | v_call | cdr3_aa | cdr3_nt
NA | 15 | NA | TRBJ2-4 | TRBV18 | CASSTNPGTENIQYF | TGTGCCAGCTCAACCAACCCCGGGACGGAAAACATTCAGTACTTC
TRBD1 | 16 | NA | TRBJ1-3 | TRBV4-2 | CASSHDTGTDGNTIYF | TGTGCCAGCAGCCATGATACCGGGACAGACGGAAACACCATATATTTT
TRBD2 | 17 | few | TRBJ2-5 | TRBV7-2 | CASSLRSGLAVQETQYF | TGTGCCAGCAGCTTAAGGTCCGGACTAGCGGTCCAAGAGACCCAGTACTTC
NA | 12 | NA | TRBJ2-7 | TRBV28 | CASSFWDYEQYF | TGTGCCAGCAGTTTTTGGGACTACGAGCAGTACTTC
NA | 13 | NA | TRBJ2-5 | TRBV20-1 | CSARDSWGETQYF | TGCAGTGCTAGGGACTCCTGGGGAGAGACCCAGTACTTC
NA | 12 | NA | TRBJ2-1 | TRBV29-1 | CSVYGGSNEQFF | TGCAGCGTTTACGGGGGAAGCAATGAGCAGTTCTTC
NA | 17 | NA | TRBJ1-2 | TRBV4-1 | CASSLDQGLTTFEGYTF | TGCGCCAGCAGCCTCGACCAGGGATTAACCACTTTTGAAGGCTACACCTTC
TRBD1 | 13 | NA | TRBJ1-6 | TRBV29-1 | CSVRDRGFSPLHF | TGCAGCGTGCGAGACAGGGGTTTTTCACCCCTCCACTTT
TRBD2 | 16 | NA | TRBJ2-2 | TRBV27 | CASSGLTSGVTGELFF | TGTGCCAGCAGTGGATTGACTAGCGGGGTCACCGGGGAGCTGTTTTTT
NA | 15 | NA | TRBJ2-2 | TRBV11-1 | CASSLVIRDTGELFF | TGTGCCAGCAGCTTAGTCATCAGGGACACCGGGGAGCTGTTTTTT
NA | 17 | NA | TRBJ2-1 | TRBV2 | CASSEYGDYRYSSEQFF | TGTGCCAGCAGTGAATACGGTGACTACCGCTATTCATCTGAGCAGTTCTTC
NA | 14 | once | TRBJ1-2 | TRBV5-5 | CASSLAEHNYGYTF | TGTGCCAGCAGCTTGGCGGAGCATAACTATGGCTACACCTTC
NA | 17 | few | TRBJ1-2 | TRBV28 | CASSLFLGGPANYGYTF | TGTGCCAGCAGTTTATTTCTGGGGGGTCCGGCTAACTATGGCTACACCTTC
NA | 14 | NA | TRBJ2-5 | TRBV20-1 | CSASVEGYQETQYF | TGCAGTGCGAGTGTCGAGGGGTACCAAGAGACCCAGTACTTC
NA | 15 | NA | TRBJ2-1 | TRBV6-5 | CASSYVGGTLNEQFF | TGTGCCAGCAGTTACGTCGGAGGGACCCTCAATGAGCAGTTCTTC
NA | 12 | NA | TRBJ1-6 | TRBV28 | CASSTGTLSLHF | TGTGCCAGCAGCACCGGGACGCTTTCCCTCCACTTT
NA | 16 | NA | TRBJ2-2 | TRBV20-1 | CSARDPEGGDTGELFF | TGCAGTGCTAGAGATCCGGAGGGAGGAGACACCGGGGAGCTGTTTTTT
NA | 14 | NA | TRBJ1-1 | TRBV7-2 | CASSFQAASTEAFF | TGTGCCAGCAGCTTCCAGGCAGCTAGCACTGAAGCTTTCTTT
NA | 12 | few | TRBJ2-5 | TRBV10-2 | CASRGPAETQYF | TGCGCCAGCAGGGGACCCGCAGAGACCCAGTACTTC
NA | 14 | NA | TRBJ1-1 | TRBV7-9 | CASSPDTGTTEAFF | TGTGCCAGCAGCCCAGATACAGGCACCACTGAAGCTTTCTTT
NA | 15 | few | TRBJ2-7 | TRBV29-1 | CSVTTAGTPMDEQYF | TGCAGCGTTACCACAGCCGGGACTCCTATGGACGAGCAGTACTTC
TRBD1 | 14 | few | TRBJ1-2 | TRBV20-1 | CSARSSDRGDGYTF | TGCAGTGCTAGGTCATCGGACAGGGGTGATGGCTACACCTTC
NA | 15 | NA | TRBJ2-5 | TRBV21-1 | CASEPRDRAVETQYF | TGTGCCTCCGAGCCCCGAGACAGGGCGGTAGAGACCCAGTACTTC
NA | 13 | few | TRBJ1-6 | TRBV4-1 | CASSHLNNSPLHF | TGCGCCAGCAGCCACCTAAATAATTCACCCCTCCACTTT
TRBD1 | 14 | few | TRBJ1-6 | TRBV20-1 | CSATEDRGNSPLHF | TGCAGTGCTACGGAGGACAGGGGCAATTCACCCCTCCACTTT
TRBD1 | 15 | few | TRBJ2-5 | TRBV6-5 | CASRRETGVGETQYF | TGTGCCAGCAGACGCGAGACAGGGGTAGGAGAGACCCAGTACTTC
NA | 15 | few | TRBJ2-7 | TRBV15 | CATSRVQGAGYEQYF | TGTGCCACCAGCAGAGTGCAGGGAGCGGGCTACGAGCAGTACTTC
NA | 17 | few | TRBJ2-5 | TRBV6-6 | CASSSSAPIEVQETQYF | TGTGCCAGCAGTTCCAGCGCCCCTATAGAAGTCCAAGAGACCCAGTACTTC
TRBD2 | 13 | few | TRBJ2-7 | TRBV29-1 | CSVEERESDEQYF | TGCAGCGTTGAAGAGCGGGAGAGCGACGAGCAGTACTTC
NA | 16 | few | TRBJ1-2 | TRBV4-3 | CASSRNTAPGNYGYTF | TGCGCCAGCAGCCGAAATACCGCCCCAGGCAACTATGGCTACACCTTC
TRBD2 | 14 | NA | TRBJ2-7 | TRBV12-3/TRBV12-4 | CASSYAGGVYEQYF | TGTGCCAGCAGTTACGCGGGAGGGGTCTACGAGCAGTACTTC
TRBD2 | 14 | NA | TRBJ2-7 | TRBV12-3/TRBV12-4 | CASTSLAGNYEQYF | TGTGCCAGCACCTCTTTAGCGGGGAACTACGAGCAGTACTTC
TRBD1 | 16 | NA | TRBJ1-1 | TRBV20-1 | CSARPPGQGKNTEAFF | TGCAGTGCTAGACCCCCGGGACAGGGAAAGAACACTGAAGCTTTCTTT
NA | 15 | few | TRBJ2-5 | TRBV27 | CASSPPGERRETQYF | TGTGCCAGCAGTCCCCCAGGGGAACGGCGAGAGACCCAGTACTTC
NA | 15 | NA | TRBJ2-7 | TRBV2 | CASRKTAREGDEQYF | TGTGCCAGCAGAAAGACCGCTAGAGAGGGGGACGAGCAGTACTTC
TRBD2 | 15 | NA | TRBJ2-1 | TRBV27 | CASSANGRGYNEQFF | TGTGCCAGCAGCGCGAACGGGAGGGGTTACAATGAGCAGTTCTTC
NA | 12 | few | TRBJ2-6 | TRBV7-2 | CASSFRGWSLTF | TGTGCCAGCAGCTTCCGCGGTTGGTCCCTGACTTTC
NA | 12 | few | TRBJ2-5 | TRBV7-3 | CASSVGGGEQFF | TGTGCCAGCAGCGTGGGGGGCGGTGAGCAGTTCTTT
TRBD1 | 16 | few | TRBJ2-3 | TRBV29-1 | CSVEGARGFATDTQYF | TGCAGCGTTGAGGGTGCCAGGGGGTTCGCCACAGATACGCAGTATTTT
NA | 13 | few | TRBJ2-2 | TRBV20-1 | CSARQGGTGELFF | TGCAGTGCTAGACAGGGGGGCACCGGGGAGCTGTTTTTT
NA | 13 | few | TRBJ2-1 | TRBV27 | CASSLSGWFEQFF | TGTGCCAGCAGTTTATCGGGCTGGTTTGAGCAGTTCTTC
NA | 15 | NA | TRBJ2-3 | TRBV12-3/TRBV12-4 | CASSFQGFGTDAQYF | TGTGCCAGCAGTTTTCAGGGGTTCGGCACAGATGCGCAGTATTTT
TRBD1 | 15 | NA | TRBJ2-7 | TRBV29-1 | CSVRTGGKGTYEQYF | TGCAGCGTTCGGACAGGGGGTAAGGGAACCTACGAGCAGTACTTC
TRBD2 | 16 | NA | TRBJ2-3 | TRBV10-3 | CAISETGAGRTDTQYF | TGTGCCATCAGTGAGACTGGAGCGGGACGCACAGATACGCAGTATTTT
NA | 15 | NA | TRBJ2-7 | TRBV6-5 | CASSYPAQGSYEQYF | TGTGCCAGCAGTTACCCTGCACAGGGCTCCTACGAGCAGTACTTC
NA | 12 | NA | TRBJ2-5 | TRBV7-9 | CASGQGLETQYF | TGTGCCAGCGGGCAGGGCTTGGAGACCCAGTACTTC
NA | 15 | NA | TRBJ1-5 | TRBV9 | CASSVGINSNQPQHF | TGTGCCAGCAGCGTAGGTATAAATAGCAATCAGCCCCAGCATTTT
NA | 14 | NA | TRBJ1-4 | TRBV4-1 | CASSLIDQNEKLFF | TGCGCCAGCAGCCTGATCGACCAAAATGAAAAACTGTTTTTT
TRBD2 | 16 | NA | TRBJ2-2 | TRBV7-9 | CASTRLAGGRTGELFF | TGTGCCAGCACCCGACTAGCGGGAGGGCGCACCGGGGAGCTGTTTTTT
NA | 12 | NA | TRBJ1-1 | TRBV20-1 | CSAMAGNTEAFF | TGCAGTGCTATGGCGGGGAACACTGAAGCTTTCTTT
TRBD1 | 15 | few | TRBJ2-4 | TRBV20-1 | CSARDRGLAKNIQYF | TGCAGTGCTAGGGACAGGGGGTTGGCCAAAAACATTCAGTACTTC
TRBD2 | 19 | NA | TRBJ2-4 | TRBV28 | CASIIPSGLRGEAKNIQYF | TGTGCCAGCATAATTCCTAGCGGGTTACGAGGGGAGGCCAAAAACATTCAGTACTTC
TRBD1 | 13 | NA | TRBJ1-5 | TRBV7-9 | CASSSTGAQPQHF | TGTGCCAGCAGCTCGACAGGGGCGCAGCCCCAGCATTTT
NA | 15 | NA | TRBJ2-1 | TRBV7-2 | CASSFVGGTYNEQFF | TGTGCCAGCAGCTTTGTAGGCGGGACCTACAATGAGCAGTTCTTC